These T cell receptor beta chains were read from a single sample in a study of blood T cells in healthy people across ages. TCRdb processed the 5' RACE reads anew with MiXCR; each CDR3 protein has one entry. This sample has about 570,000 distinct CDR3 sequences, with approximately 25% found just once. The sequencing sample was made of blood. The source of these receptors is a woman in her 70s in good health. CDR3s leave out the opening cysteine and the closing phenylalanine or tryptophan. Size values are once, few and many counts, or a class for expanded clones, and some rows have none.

CDR3aa: ASSDPYQPQH; v_gene: TRBV6-1; len: 10; j_gene: TRBJ1-5; abundance: .
CDR3aa: SASFPSGSTSTDTQY; v_gene: TRBV20-1; len: 15; j_gene: TRBJ2-3; abundance: .
CDR3aa: ASSLVEGLAGARGRNEQF; v_gene: TRBV7-8; len: 18; j_gene: TRBJ2-1; abundance: few
CDR3aa: SAITGIPPLSQY; v_gene: TRBV20-1; len: 12; j_gene: TRBJ2-5; abundance: few
CDR3aa: ASSQARTRSYEQY; v_gene: TRBV4-2; len: 13; j_gene: TRBJ2-7; abundance: few
CDR3aa: ASSLLTGRNQPQH; v_gene: TRBV27; len: 13; j_gene: TRBJ1-5; abundance: .
CDR3aa: ASSEWVNNEQF; v_gene: TRBV6-1; len: 11; j_gene: TRBJ2-1; abundance: .
CDR3aa: ASSLVPGDLINEQF; v_gene: TRBV5-1; len: 14; j_gene: TRBJ2-1; abundance: .
CDR3aa: AISESGEVLYGYT; v_gene: TRBV10-3; len: 13; j_gene: TRBJ1-2; abundance: .
CDR3aa: ASSQAQGQGYEQY; v_gene: TRBV4-1; len: 13; j_gene: TRBJ2-7; abundance: .
CDR3aa: ASSSGQGGTGELF; v_gene: TRBV13; len: 13; j_gene: TRBJ2-2; abundance: .
CDR3aa: ASSEKRGGDRGEQF; v_gene: TRBV2; len: 14; j_gene: .; abundance: few
CDR3aa: ATTPGTETQY; v_gene: TRBV6-6; len: 10; j_gene: TRBJ2-5; abundance: few
CDR3aa: SARDPYSEQY; v_gene: TRBV20-1; len: 10; j_gene: TRBJ2-7; abundance: .
CDR3aa: ASSQSGTANEKLF; v_gene: TRBV12-3/TRBV12-4; len: 13; j_gene: TRBJ1-4; abundance: .
CDR3aa: ASSLWGQGPNEQF; v_gene: TRBV5-1; len: 13; j_gene: TRBJ2-1; abundance: .
CDR3aa: ASRLDTDTQY; v_gene: TRBV6-6; len: 10; j_gene: TRBJ2-3; abundance: few
CDR3aa: ASSFIPGIARVTEQY; v_gene: TRBV12-3/TRBV12-4; len: 15; j_gene: TRBJ2-7; abundance: .
CDR3aa: ASSLEGEIHQETQY; v_gene: TRBV5-6; len: 14; j_gene: TRBJ2-5; abundance: few
CDR3aa: ASRQRLQETQY; v_gene: TRBV5-8; len: 11; j_gene: TRBJ2-5; abundance: .